Listed below are T cell receptor beta chains from one sample, sequenced in a study of blood T cell repertoires in COVID-19. Profiling relied on immunoSEQ multiplex PCR, and the TCRdb table lists in-frame clones only, not all of them. The sample gives 200,000 to 300,000 clones, around nine tenths of which show up once; around 3% is in the top ten. The sequenced sample consisted of peripheral blood. Source of these receptors: a man in his late teens or twenties with active or convalescent COVID-19. CDR3s include the opening cysteine and the closing phenylalanine or tryptophan. The order of the fields is V gene, clone size, J gene, D gene, CDR3 DNA, CDR3 protein. The D gene is left open where the match is weak. Clone size is shown for a subset of rows, as once, few, many or a class of expanded clone.

TRBV7-2	.	TRBJ1-5	TRBD1	TGTGCCAGCAGCTTGGGACAGTATAGCAATCAGCCCCAGCATTTT	CASSLGQYSNQPQHF
TRBV18	.	TRBJ1-1	.	TGTGCCAGCTCACCATTGGGGGCTGGGGGTAACACTGAAGCTTTCTTT	CASSPLGAGGNTEAFF
TRBV18	.	TRBJ2-7	TRBD2	TGTGCCAGCTCCCTCGGAAGGACTAGAGGCGAGCAGTACTTC	CASSLGRTRGEQYF
TRBV9	.	TRBJ2-2	.	TGTGCCAGCAGCGTAACTGGTAACACCGGGGAGCTGTTTTTT	CASSVTGNTGELFF
TRBV28	.	TRBJ1-6	TRBD1	TGTGCCAGCAGTTTGGGACAGGTTGGGGTATCACCCCTCCACTTT	CASSLGQVGVSPLHF
TRBV30	.	TRBJ1-2	TRBD1	TGTGCCTGGAGTCAGACAGGGAAATATGGCTACACCTTC	CAWSQTGKYGYTF
TRBV28	.	TRBJ2-7	.	TGTGCCAGCAGTCTCGCCTACGAGCAGTACTTC	CASSLAYEQYF
TRBV12-3/TRBV12-4	.	TRBJ2-7	.	TGTGCCAGCAGGCTACGTACCTACGAGCAGTACTTC	CASRLRTYEQYF
TRBV19	.	TRBJ2-7	.	TGTGCCAGTAGTATAGTTGGAGCGGGTTCATCCTACGAGCAGTACTTC	CASSIVGAGSSYEQYF
TRBV30	.	TRBJ2-7	.	TGTGCCTGGAGTGTAACCAGCGGCGCTGAGTACTTC	CAWSVTSGAEYF
TRBV7-3	.	TRBJ2-5	.	TGTGCCAGCAGCCGTGATGCGGGAGAGACCCAGTACTTC	CASSRDAGETQYF
TRBV19	.	TRBJ1-2	.	TGTGCCAGTAGTATATTTGGGGCGGATGGCTACACCTTC	CASSIFGADGYTF
TRBV5-1	few	TRBJ2-4	.	TGCGCCAGCAGCCGAGACAGTCCCGGGGGCATTCAGTACTTC	CASSRDSPGGIQYF
TRBV11-2	.	TRBJ2-1	TRBD2	TGTGCCAGCAGCTTAGATACTTGGGGGGGGGATAACAATGAGCAGTTCTTC	CASSLDTWGGDNNEQFF
TRBV27	.	TRBJ2-5	TRBD2	TGTGCCAGCAGTCTCTTAGCGGGGGGGCTGGAGACCCAGTACTTC	CASSLLAGGLETQYF
TRBV18	.	TRBJ2-7	TRBD2	TGTGCCAGCTCACCATCGTGGGGGGGTGTAGAGCAGTACTTC	CASSPSWGGVEQYF
TRBV6-5	.	TRBJ1-5	.	TGTGCCAGCAAAACAGGGTTGGGGCAGCCCCAGCATTTT	CASKTGLGQPQHF
TRBV7-8	once	TRBJ2-7	TRBD1	TGTGCCAGCAGCTTAGGGACAGGGGTGAGGGAGCAGTACTTC	CASSLGTGVREQYF
TRBV7-3	.	TRBJ2-3	.	TGTGCCAGCAGCACGCGCTTGCCTGATACGCAGTATTTT	CASSTRLPDTQYF
TRBV7-2	once	TRBJ2-1	.	TGTGCCAGCAGTTACGGGAACAATGAGCAGTTCTTC	CASSYGNNEQFF
TRBV7-9	.	TRBJ2-7	.	TGTGCCAGCAGCTTAGGCCCCACTCGGACGGACTACTCTTACGAGCAGTACTTC	CASSLGPTRTDYSYEQYF
TRBV10-3	.	TRBJ2-7	TRBD2	TGTGCCATCAGTGAGCCTAGCGGGAGGGACTACGAGCAGTACTTC	CAISEPSGRDYEQYF
TRBV7-2	once	TRBJ1-4	TRBD1	TGTGCCAGCAGCTTACAGGGGGCCAAACTGTTTTTT	CASSLQGAKLFF
TRBV6-2/TRBV6-3	once	TRBJ1-1	.	TGTGCCAGCAGTTACTCAAAGACAGGGAACACTGAAGCTTTCTTT	CASSYSKTGNTEAFF
TRBV7-3	.	TRBJ2-3	TRBD2	TGTGCCAGCAGCTTAAATGGACTAGCTCCTACTATATATTTT	CASSLNGLAPTIYF
TRBV10-3	.	TRBJ1-5	.	TGTGCCATCAACAGGGACGGAAACAATCAGCCCCAGCATTTT	CAINRDGNNQPQHF
TRBV23-1	.	TRBJ1-6	.	TGCGCCAGCAATGGGAGGGGGAGCTCCTATAATTCACCCCTCCACTTT	CASNGRGSSYNSPLHF